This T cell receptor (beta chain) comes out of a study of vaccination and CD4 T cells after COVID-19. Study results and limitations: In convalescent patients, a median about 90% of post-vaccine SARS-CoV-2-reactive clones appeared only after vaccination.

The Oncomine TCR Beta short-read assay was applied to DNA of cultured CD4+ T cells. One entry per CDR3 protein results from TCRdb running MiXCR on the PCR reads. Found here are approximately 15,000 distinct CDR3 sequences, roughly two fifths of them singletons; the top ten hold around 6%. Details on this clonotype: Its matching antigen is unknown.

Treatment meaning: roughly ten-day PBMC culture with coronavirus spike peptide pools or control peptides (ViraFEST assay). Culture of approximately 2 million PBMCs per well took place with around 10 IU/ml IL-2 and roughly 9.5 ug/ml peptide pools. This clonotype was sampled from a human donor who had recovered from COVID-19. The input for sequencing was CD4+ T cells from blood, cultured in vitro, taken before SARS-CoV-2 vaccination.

CDR3 protein: CASSFRGRIYEQYF. CDR3 DNA: TGTGCCAGCAGTTTCCGGGGGCGCATCTACGAGCAGTACTTC. V usage is TRBV28 and J usage is TRBJ2-7; tentatively, D is TRBD1 or TRBD2 (6 bases each). V dropped 3 bases and J dropped 3 bases, with 12 bases sitting between them. The CDR3 covers 14 residues. Looked up from germline, CDR1 is MDHEN and CDR2 is SYDVKM.